This TCR beta chain was sequenced for a study of vaccination and CD4 T cells after COVID-19. At the level of the study: Investigators drew the post-COVID samples a median around 96 days after diagnosis, with a range of 35 to 161. Cells were stimulated with overlapping spike peptides from SARS-CoV-2, HCoV-NL63, HCoV-OC43 and HCoV-229E.

CDR1 and CDR2 (germline): MNHNS, SASEGT. Deletions cut 3 bases from V and 8 bases from J, with 8 bases between. The CDR3 totals 13 residues. This clonotype occurred a few times. What it binds is not known. Treatment noted: roughly 11-day PBMC culture with coronavirus spike peptide pools or control peptides (ViraFEST assay). IL-2 at about 11 IU/ml and peptide pools at 9 to 10 ug/ml were added to PBMCs cultured at around 2 million per well. Cultured CD4+ T-cell DNA underwent Oncomine TCR Beta short-read sequencing. Investigators obtained genomic DNA by extraction from cultured CD4+ T cells. One entry per CDR3 protein, called by TCRdb with MiXCR from the PCR reads. The sample records about 10,000 distinct CDR3 sequences, approximately 23% being singletons.

The sequences come from CD4+ T cells from blood, cultured in vitro, collected before SARS-CoV-2 vaccination. This rearrangement joins TRBV6-1 to TRBJ1-6; D unclear. This clonotype originated in a human donor who received a COVID-19 vaccine. The CDR3 DNA reads TGTGCCAGCAGTGACCGACCGGATTCACCCCTCCACTTT. Amino acid sequence: CASSDRPDSPLHF.